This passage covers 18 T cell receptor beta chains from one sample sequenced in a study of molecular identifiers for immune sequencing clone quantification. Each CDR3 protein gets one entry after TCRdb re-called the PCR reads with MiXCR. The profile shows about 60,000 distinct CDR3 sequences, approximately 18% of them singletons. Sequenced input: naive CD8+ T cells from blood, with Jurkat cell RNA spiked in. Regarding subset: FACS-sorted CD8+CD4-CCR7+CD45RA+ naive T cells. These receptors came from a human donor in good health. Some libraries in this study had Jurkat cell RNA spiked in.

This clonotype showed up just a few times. CDR3 coding DNA: TGTGCCAGCAGCCCCAGGGACAGGGCGGCCTACGAGCAGTACTTC. Encoded protein: CASSPRDRAAYEQYF. The chain recombines TRBV11-3 with TRBJ2-7; 9 positions agree with TRBD1. After removal of 5 bases from V and 2 bases from J, the junction contained 7 bases not matched to a gene. The CDR3 has 15 residues. From germline, CDR1 is SGHNT and CDR2 YENEEA. Complete variable domain (other parts from reference TRBV11-3 and TRBJ2-7): EAGVVQSPRYKIIEKKQPVAFWCNPISGHNTLYWYLQNLGQGPELLIRYENEEAVDDSQLPKDRFSAERLKGVDSTLKIQPAELGDSAVYLCASSPRDRAAYEQYFGPGTRLTVT.

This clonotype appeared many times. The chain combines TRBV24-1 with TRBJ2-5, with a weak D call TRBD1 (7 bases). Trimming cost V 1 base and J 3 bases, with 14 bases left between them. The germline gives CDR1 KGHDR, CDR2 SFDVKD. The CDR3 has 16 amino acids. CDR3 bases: TGTGCCACCAGTGATTTTGGTAGCAGGGGGGAAGAGACCCAGTACTTC. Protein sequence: CATSDFGSRGEETQYF.

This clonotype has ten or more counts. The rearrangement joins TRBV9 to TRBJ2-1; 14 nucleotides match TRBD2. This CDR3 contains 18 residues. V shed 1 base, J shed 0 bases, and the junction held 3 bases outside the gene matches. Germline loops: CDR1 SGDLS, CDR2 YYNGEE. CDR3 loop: CASSVSGTSGSSYNEQFF. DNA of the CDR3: TGTGCCAGCAGCGTAAGCGGGACTAGCGGGAGCTCCTACAATGAGCAGTTCTTC.

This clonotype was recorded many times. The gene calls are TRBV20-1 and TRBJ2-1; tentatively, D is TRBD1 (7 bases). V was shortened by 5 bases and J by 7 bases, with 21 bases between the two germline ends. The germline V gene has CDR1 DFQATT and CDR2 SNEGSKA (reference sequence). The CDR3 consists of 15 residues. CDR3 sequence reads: CSAQTGTDPFNEQFF. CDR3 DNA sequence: TGCAGTGCTCAGACAGGGACTGACCCTTTTAATGAGCAGTTCTTC.

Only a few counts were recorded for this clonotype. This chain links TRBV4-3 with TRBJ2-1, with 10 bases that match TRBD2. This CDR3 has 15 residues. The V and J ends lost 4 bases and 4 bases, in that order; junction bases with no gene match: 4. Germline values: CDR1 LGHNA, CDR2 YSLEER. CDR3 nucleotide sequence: TGCGCCAGCAGCCCCGGACTAGCGGAATACAATGAGCAGTTCTTC. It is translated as CASSPGLAEYNEQFF.

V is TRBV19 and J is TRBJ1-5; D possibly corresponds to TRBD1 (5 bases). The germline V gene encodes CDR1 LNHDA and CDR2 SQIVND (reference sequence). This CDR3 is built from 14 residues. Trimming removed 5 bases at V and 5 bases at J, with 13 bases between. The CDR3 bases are TGTGCCAGTAGTCTAAGACAGTACGATCAGCCCCAGCATTTT. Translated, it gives CASSLRQYDQPQHF. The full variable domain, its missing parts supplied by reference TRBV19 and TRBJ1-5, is DGGITQSPKYLFRKEGQNVTLSCEQNLNHDAMYWYRQDPGQGLRLIYYSQIVNDFQKGDIAEGYSVSREKKESFPLTVTSAQKNPTAFYLCASSLRQYDQPQHFGDGTRLSIL.

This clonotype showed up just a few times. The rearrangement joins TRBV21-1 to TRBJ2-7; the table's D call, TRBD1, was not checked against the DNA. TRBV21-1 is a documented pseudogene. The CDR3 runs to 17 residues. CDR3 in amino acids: CASSKGGKDRETYEQYF. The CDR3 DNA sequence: TGTGCCAGCAGCAAAGGGGGAAAGGACAGGGAAACCTACGAGCAGTACTTC.

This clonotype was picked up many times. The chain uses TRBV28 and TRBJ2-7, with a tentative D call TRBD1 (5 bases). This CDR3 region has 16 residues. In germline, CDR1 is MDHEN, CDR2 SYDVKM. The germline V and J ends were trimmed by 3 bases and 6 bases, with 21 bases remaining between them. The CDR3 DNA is TGTGCCAGCAGTTTCCCGACTCGGACAATCAGTCCCGAGCAGTACTTC. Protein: CASSFPTRTISPEQYF.

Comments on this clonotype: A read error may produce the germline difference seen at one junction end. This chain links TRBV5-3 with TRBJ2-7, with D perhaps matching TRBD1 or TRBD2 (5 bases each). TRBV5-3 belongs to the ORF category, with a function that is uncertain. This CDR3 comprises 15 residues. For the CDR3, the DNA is TGTGCCAGCAGCTTCGGGGCCAGCCGAGGCTACGAGCAGTACTTC. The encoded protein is CASSFGASRGYEQYF.

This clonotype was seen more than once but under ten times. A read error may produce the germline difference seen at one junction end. The CDR3 spells CASGEWLAEPLHEQFF. CDR3 coding DNA: TGTGCCAGCGGTGAGTGGCTAGCGGAGCCCTTACATGAGCAGTTCTTC. The rearrangement links TRBV2 to TRBJ2-1, with 7 bases identical to TRBD2. Per germline, CDR1 SNHLY and CDR2 FYNNEI. The CDR3 contains 16 residues.

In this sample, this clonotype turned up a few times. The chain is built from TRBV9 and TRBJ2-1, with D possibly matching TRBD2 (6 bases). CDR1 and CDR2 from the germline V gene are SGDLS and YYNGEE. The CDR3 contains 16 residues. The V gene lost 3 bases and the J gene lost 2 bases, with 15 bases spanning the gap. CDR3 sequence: CASSGRREEPYNEQFF. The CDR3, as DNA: TGTGCCAGCAGCGGTAGGAGGGAGGAACCCTACAATGAGCAGTTCTTC.

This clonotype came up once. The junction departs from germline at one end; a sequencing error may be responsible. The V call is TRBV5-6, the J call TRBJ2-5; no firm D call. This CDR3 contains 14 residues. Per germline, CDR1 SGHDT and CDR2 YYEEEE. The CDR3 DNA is TGTGTCAGCAGCTTAGGAACAGACCAAGAGACCCAGTACTTC. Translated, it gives CVSSLGTDQETQYF.

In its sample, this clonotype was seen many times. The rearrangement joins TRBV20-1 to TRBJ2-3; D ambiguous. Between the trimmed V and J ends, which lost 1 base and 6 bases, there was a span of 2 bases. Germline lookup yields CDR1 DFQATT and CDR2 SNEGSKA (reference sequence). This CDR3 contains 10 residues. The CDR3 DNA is TGCAGTGCTAGAGTCGATACGCAGTATTTT. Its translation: CSARVDTQYF.

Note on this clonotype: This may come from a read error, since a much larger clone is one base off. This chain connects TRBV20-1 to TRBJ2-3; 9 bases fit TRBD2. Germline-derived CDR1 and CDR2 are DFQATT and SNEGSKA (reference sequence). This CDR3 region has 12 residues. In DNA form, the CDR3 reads TGCGGTGCTAGCGGGGGCACAGATACGCAGTATTTT. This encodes CGASGGTDTQYF.

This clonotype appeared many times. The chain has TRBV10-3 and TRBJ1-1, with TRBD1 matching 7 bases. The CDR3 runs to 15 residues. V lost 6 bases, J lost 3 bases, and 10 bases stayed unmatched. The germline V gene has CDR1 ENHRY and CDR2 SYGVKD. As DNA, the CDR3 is TGTGCCATCAGGTCCCCGGGACAGTCGCACACTGAAGCTTTCTTT. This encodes CAIRSPGQSHTEAFF.

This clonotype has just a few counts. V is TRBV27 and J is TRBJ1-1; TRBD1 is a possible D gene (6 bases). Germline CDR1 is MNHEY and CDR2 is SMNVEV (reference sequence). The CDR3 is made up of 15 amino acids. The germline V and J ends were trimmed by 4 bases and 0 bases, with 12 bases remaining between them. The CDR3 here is CASSSGVGMNTEAFF. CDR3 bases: TGTGCCAGCAGTTCAGGGGTGGGCATGAACACTGAAGCTTTCTTT.

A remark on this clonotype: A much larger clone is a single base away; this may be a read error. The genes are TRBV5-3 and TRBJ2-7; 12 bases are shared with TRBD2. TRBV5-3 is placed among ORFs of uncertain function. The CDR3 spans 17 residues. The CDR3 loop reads CASSPNPSGRARFQQHF. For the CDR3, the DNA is TGTGCCAGCAGCCCCAACCCTAGCGGGAGGGCCCGTTTCCAGCAGCACTTC.

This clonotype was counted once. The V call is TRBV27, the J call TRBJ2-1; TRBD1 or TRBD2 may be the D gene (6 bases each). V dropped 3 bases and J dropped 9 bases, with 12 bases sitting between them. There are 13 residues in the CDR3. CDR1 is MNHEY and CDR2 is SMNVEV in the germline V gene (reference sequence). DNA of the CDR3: TGTGCCAGCAGTTTCTCGGGGGCGGGTGAGCAGTTCTTC. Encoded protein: CASSFSGAGEQFF.